This entry concerns a single T cell receptor beta chain. The data are from a study of shared clonotypes between healthy human individuals. At the level of the study: CD4 naive cells filled three plates per donor, CD4 memory three, CD8 naive two and CD8 memory one.

Germline CDR1 and CDR2: MNHEY and SMNVEV (reference sequence). Trimming shortened V by 7 bases and J by 4 bases, and 16 bases separated the two germline ends. The CDR3 runs 14 residues. CD8 memory cells included CD45RO+ cells plus CCR7-negative CD45RA+ TemRA cells. The assay used deep level. The data were produced by immunoSEQ multiplex PCR, yet TCRdb's version contains in-frame clones alone and is incomplete. The sample lists about 690,000 clones; less than 95% were seen once. The chain has TRBV27 and TRBJ1-1; D is possibly TRBD1 (6 bases). The sample was memory CD8+ T cells from PBMCs. This sample's subset: CD45RO+ cells pooled with CCR7-negative TemRA cells. This receptor was obtained from a man aged 18 to 29 in good health. Some clones in this sample may be carry-over from other donors' samples. In DNA form, the CDR3 reads TGTGCCAGCAAGGCGGGGGGCCCAAGCACTGAAGCTTTCTTT. It specifies CASKAGGPSTEAFF.